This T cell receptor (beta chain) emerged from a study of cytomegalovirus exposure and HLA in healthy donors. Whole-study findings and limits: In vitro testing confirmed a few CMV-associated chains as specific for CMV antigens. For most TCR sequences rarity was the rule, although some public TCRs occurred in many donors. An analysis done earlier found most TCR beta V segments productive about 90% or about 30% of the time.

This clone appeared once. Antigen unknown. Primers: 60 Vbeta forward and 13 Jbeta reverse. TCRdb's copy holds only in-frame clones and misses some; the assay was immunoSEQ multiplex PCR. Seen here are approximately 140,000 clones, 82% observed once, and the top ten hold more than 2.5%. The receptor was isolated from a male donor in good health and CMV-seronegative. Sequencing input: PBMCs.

CDR3 nucleotides: TGTGCCAGCAGTCCCACTGGGGGCGGATTGTACGAGCAGTACTTC. Translated, it gives CASSPTGGGLYEQYF. The V and J genes are TRBV27 and TRBJ2-7, with D possibly TRBD1 on 6 matching bases. Germline CDR1 reads MNHEY; CDR2 reads SMNVEV (reference sequence). The CDR3 covers 15 residues. The germline V and J ends were trimmed by 5 bases and 4 bases, with 18 bases remaining between them.